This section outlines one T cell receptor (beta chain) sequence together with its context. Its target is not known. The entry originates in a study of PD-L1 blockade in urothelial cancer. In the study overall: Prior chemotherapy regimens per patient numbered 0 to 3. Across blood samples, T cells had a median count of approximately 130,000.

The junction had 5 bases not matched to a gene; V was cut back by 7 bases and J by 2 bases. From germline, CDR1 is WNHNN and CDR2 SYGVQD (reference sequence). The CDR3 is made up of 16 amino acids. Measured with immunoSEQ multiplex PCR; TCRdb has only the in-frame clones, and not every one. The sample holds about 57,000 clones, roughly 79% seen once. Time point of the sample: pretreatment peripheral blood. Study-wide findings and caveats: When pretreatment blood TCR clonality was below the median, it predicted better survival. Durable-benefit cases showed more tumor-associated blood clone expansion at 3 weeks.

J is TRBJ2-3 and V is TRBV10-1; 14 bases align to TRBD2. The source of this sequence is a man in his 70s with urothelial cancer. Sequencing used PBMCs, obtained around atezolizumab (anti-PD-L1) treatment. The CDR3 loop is CASIRTSGGLTDTQYF. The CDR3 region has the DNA TGCGCCAGCATTCGGACTAGCGGGGGGCTCACAGATACGCAGTATTTT.